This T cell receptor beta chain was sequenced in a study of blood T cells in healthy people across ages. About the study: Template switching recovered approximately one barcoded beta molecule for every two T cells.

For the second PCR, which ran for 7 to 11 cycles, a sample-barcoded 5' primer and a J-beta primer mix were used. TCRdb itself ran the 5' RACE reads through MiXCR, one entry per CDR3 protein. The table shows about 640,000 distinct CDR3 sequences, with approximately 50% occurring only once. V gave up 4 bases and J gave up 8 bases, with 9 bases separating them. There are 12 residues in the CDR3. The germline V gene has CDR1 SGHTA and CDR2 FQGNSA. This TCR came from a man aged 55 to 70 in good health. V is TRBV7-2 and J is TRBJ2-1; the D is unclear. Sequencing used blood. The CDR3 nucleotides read TGTGCCAGCAGCTACGACCGATATGAGCAGTTCTTC. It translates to CASSYDRYEQFF.